The rows below give T cell receptor beta chains drawn from one sample of a study of breast tumors, draining lymph nodes, adjacent tissues. Via MiXCR, TCRdb re-called the multiplex PCR reads, giving one row per CDR3 protein. The table has approximately 22,000 distinct CDR3 sequences, 45% to 75% seen once. Material for sequencing was breast tumor tissue. These receptors were obtained from a female donor with breast cancer. Some clones in this sample may be carry-over from other donors' samples. CDR3s include the opening cysteine and the closing phenylalanine or tryptophan. A D gene is named only where the DNA matches it firmly.

TRBV20-1	TRBJ1-6	-	CSARDRSGDNSPLHF
TRBV2	TRBJ2-2	TRBD2	CASSGRGVTGELFF
TRBV10-2	TRBJ1-2	TRBD1	CASSGWGQTYGYTF
TRBV7-3	TRBJ2-3	-	CASSLFTADTQYF
TRBV19	TRBJ1-2	-	CASKTTNYGYTF
TRBV10-2	TRBJ1-5	-	CASSESGLNQPQHF
TRBV6-6	TRBJ1-3	-	CASSHAGASGNTIYF
TRBV7-2	TRBJ2-3	TRBD2	CASSPLAGGITDTQYF
TRBV5-1	TRBJ1-1	-	CASSFTSFNTEAFF
TRBV5-1	TRBJ1-2	TRBD1	CASSLGQGVYGCTF
TRBV7-9	TRBJ1-4	-	CASRYDSTNEKLFF